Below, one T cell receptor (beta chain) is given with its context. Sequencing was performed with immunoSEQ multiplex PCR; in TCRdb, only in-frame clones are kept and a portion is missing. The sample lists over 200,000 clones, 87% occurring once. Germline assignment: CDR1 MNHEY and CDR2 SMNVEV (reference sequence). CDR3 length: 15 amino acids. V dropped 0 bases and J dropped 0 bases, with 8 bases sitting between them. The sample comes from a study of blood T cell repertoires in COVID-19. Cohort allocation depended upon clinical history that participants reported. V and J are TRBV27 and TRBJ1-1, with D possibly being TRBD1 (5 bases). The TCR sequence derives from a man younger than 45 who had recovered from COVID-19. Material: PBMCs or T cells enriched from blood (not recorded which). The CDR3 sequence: CASSLSQGMNTEAFF. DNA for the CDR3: TGTGCCAGCAGTTTATCGCAGGGTATGAACACTGAAGCTTTCTTT.